The rows below give T cell receptor beta chains drawn from one sample of a study of blood T cell repertoires in COVID-19. Using immunoSEQ multiplex PCR, the repertoire was profiled, and TCRdb retains in-frame clones only, with some absent. The sample holds about 270,000 clones, roughly nine tenths seen once. Sample: peripheral blood. These receptor sequences come from a man aged 35 to 55 who had recovered from COVID-19. Both conserved end residues are part of each CDR3. D genes are given only for firm matches. For some rows the clone size is stated as once, few or many, or as a class when expanded; others skip it.

v_gene: TRBV5-1; abundance: -; j_gene: TRBJ2-5; len: 13; d_gene: -; CDR3nt: TGCGCCAGCAGCGTACAGGGCCAAGAGACCCAGTACTTC; CDR3aa: CASSVQGQETQYF
v_gene: TRBV27; abundance: -; j_gene: TRBJ2-5; len: 17; d_gene: TRBD2; CDR3nt: TGTGCCAGCAGTTCCCTCCAGACTAGCGGGGTCCAAGAGACCCAGTACTTC; CDR3aa: CASSSLQTSGVQETQYF
v_gene: TRBV7-6; abundance: -; j_gene: TRBJ2-1; len: 15; d_gene: TRBD1; CDR3nt: TGTGCCAGCAGCCACGGGACAGGAAATTACAATGAGCAGTTCTTC; CDR3aa: CASSHGTGNYNEQFF
v_gene: TRBV2; abundance: -; j_gene: TRBJ2-7; len: 13; d_gene: -; CDR3nt: TGTGCCAGCAGTAGGGACTGGTCCTACGAGCAGTACTTC; CDR3aa: CASSRDWSYEQYF
v_gene: TRBV19; abundance: -; j_gene: TRBJ1-2; len: 15; d_gene: TRBD1; CDR3nt: TGTGCCAGTAGTCCACAGGGGAATACAGACTATGGCTACACCTTC; CDR3aa: CASSPQGNTDYGYTF
v_gene: TRBV23-1; abundance: -; j_gene: TRBJ2-4; len: 15; d_gene: -; CDR3nt: TGCGCCAGCAGTCAATCGGCTCTAGCCAAAAACATTCAGTACTTC; CDR3aa: CASSQSALAKNIQYF
v_gene: TRBV6-5; abundance: -; j_gene: TRBJ1-2; len: 14; d_gene: -; CDR3nt: TGTGCCAGCAGTACCTGGGCCGCTGGTTATGGCTACACCTTC; CDR3aa: CASSTWAAGYGYTF
v_gene: TRBV4-3; abundance: -; j_gene: TRBJ2-3; len: 16; d_gene: TRBD2; CDR3nt: TGCGCCAGCAGCCCGGAAGGGCGGGGGGCTGGAGATACGCAGTATTTT; CDR3aa: CASSPEGRGAGDTQYF
v_gene: TRBV7-2; abundance: once; j_gene: TRBJ2-1; len: 16; d_gene: TRBD2; CDR3nt: TGTGCCAGCAGCCCGAGTCCCGGGACTAGCGGGCGAGAGCAGTTCTTC; CDR3aa: CASSPSPGTSGREQFF
v_gene: TRBV7-9; abundance: -; j_gene: TRBJ2-3; len: 14; d_gene: TRBD2; CDR3nt: TGTGCCAGCAGCTCTCGGGGGGGCGCAGATACGCAGTATTTT; CDR3aa: CASSSRGGADTQYF
v_gene: TRBV23-1; abundance: -; j_gene: TRBJ2-2; len: 17; d_gene: TRBD1; CDR3nt: TGCGCCAGCAAGGATCCCGGGACAGGGGGAAACACCGGGGAGCTGTTTTTT; CDR3aa: CASKDPGTGGNTGELFF
v_gene: TRBV2; abundance: -; j_gene: TRBJ2-1; len: 12; d_gene: -; CDR3nt: TGTGCCAGCAGTGAAGTGCCCCCGGGTCAGTTCTTC; CDR3aa: CASSEVPPGQFF
v_gene: TRBV7-8; abundance: -; j_gene: TRBJ1-1; len: 16; d_gene: TRBD1; CDR3nt: TGTGCCAGCAGCTCCCTCCTGACAGGGAGGAACACTGAAGCTTTCTTT; CDR3aa: CASSSLLTGRNTEAFF
v_gene: TRBV7-9; abundance: -; j_gene: TRBJ2-6; len: 17; d_gene: -; CDR3nt: TGTGCCAGCAGCAAGTGGGACACCATCTCTGGGGCCAACGTCCTGACTTTC; CDR3aa: CASSKWDTISGANVLTF
v_gene: TRBV7-9; abundance: -; j_gene: TRBJ2-1; len: 14; d_gene: -; CDR3nt: TGTGCCAGCAGGTTAACGGGAGCCAACAATGAGCAGTTCTTC; CDR3aa: CASRLTGANNEQFF
v_gene: TRBV5-1; abundance: -; j_gene: TRBJ1-2; len: 14; d_gene: TRBD1; CDR3nt: TGCGCCAGCAGGCGGGACAGTGGGCAAGATGGCTACACCTTC; CDR3aa: CASRRDSGQDGYTF
v_gene: TRBV6-5; abundance: -; j_gene: TRBJ1-1; len: 14; d_gene: -; CDR3nt: TGTGCCAGTTCATGGGGCAGGGAGAACACTGAAGCTTTCTTT; CDR3aa: CASSWGRENTEAFF
v_gene: TRBV15; abundance: -; j_gene: TRBJ2-1; len: 16; d_gene: -; CDR3nt: TGTGCCACCAGCAGAGATCGACAACCACTCTACAATGAGCAGTTCTTC; CDR3aa: CATSRDRQPLYNEQFF
v_gene: TRBV30; abundance: -; j_gene: TRBJ2-1; len: 15; d_gene: -; CDR3nt: TGTGCCTGGAGCCCAGGGTTAGGCTCCTACAATGAGCAGTTCTTC; CDR3aa: CAWSPGLGSYNEQFF
v_gene: TRBV19; abundance: -; j_gene: TRBJ2-2; len: 15; d_gene: -; CDR3nt: TGTGCCAGTAGTATTCGATACGGGAACACCGGGGAGCTGTTTTTT; CDR3aa: CASSIRYGNTGELFF
v_gene: TRBV5-1; abundance: -; j_gene: TRBJ1-1; len: 15; d_gene: -; CDR3nt: TGCGCCAGCAGCCCTTCACAGGGACCCCCGTCTGAAGCTTTCTTT; CDR3aa: CASSPSQGPPSEAFF
v_gene: TRBV2; abundance: -; j_gene: TRBJ1-4; len: 15; d_gene: -; CDR3nt: TGTGCCAGCAGTGAAAATGGAGGGGATCGTGAAAAACTGTTTTTT; CDR3aa: CASSENGGDREKLFF
v_gene: TRBV13; abundance: -; j_gene: TRBJ2-7; len: 13; d_gene: -; CDR3nt: TGTGCCAGCAGCTTAGGCCGAGGCTACGAGCAGTACTTC; CDR3aa: CASSLGRGYEQYF
v_gene: TRBV9; abundance: -; j_gene: TRBJ2-7; len: 16; d_gene: TRBD1; CDR3nt: TGTGCCAGCAGCGCCGCCGGGACAGGGGGCTCCAACGAGCAGTACTTC; CDR3aa: CASSAAGTGGSNEQYF
v_gene: TRBV13; abundance: -; j_gene: TRBJ2-7; len: 14; d_gene: TRBD2; CDR3nt: TGTGCCAGCACCTCGGGGGGGGCAAGTTACGAGCAGTACTTC; CDR3aa: CASTSGGASYEQYF
v_gene: TRBV5-4; abundance: -; j_gene: TRBJ2-2; len: 13; d_gene: -; CDR3nt: TGTGCCAGCAGAGAAACACAAACCGGGGAGCTGTTTTTT; CDR3aa: CASRETQTGELFF
v_gene: TRBV7-2; abundance: -; j_gene: TRBJ2-7; len: 12; d_gene: -; CDR3nt: TGTGCCAGCAGCTTACAAGGCGGCGAGCAGTACTTC; CDR3aa: CASSLQGGEQYF
v_gene: TRBV6-2/TRBV6-3; abundance: -; j_gene: TRBJ2-1; len: 12; d_gene: -; CDR3nt: TGTGCCAGCAGTTACCACGGTCCTGAGCAGTTCTTC; CDR3aa: CASSYHGPEQFF
v_gene: TRBV10-3; abundance: once; j_gene: TRBJ1-2; len: 15; d_gene: TRBD1; CDR3nt: TGTGCCATCAGTGGGGTGACAGGGGGCAACTATGGCTACACCTTC; CDR3aa: CAISGVTGGNYGYTF
v_gene: TRBV7-8; abundance: -; j_gene: TRBJ2-3; len: 15; d_gene: TRBD1; CDR3nt: TGTGCCAGCAGCGGAGGGACAGGGAGCACAGATACGCAGTATTTT; CDR3aa: CASSGGTGSTDTQYF
v_gene: TRBV25-1; abundance: -; j_gene: TRBJ2-1; len: 14; d_gene: TRBD1; CDR3nt: TGTGCCAGCAGTGAACAGGGGGCTGGCGGTGAGCAGTTCTTC; CDR3aa: CASSEQGAGGEQFF